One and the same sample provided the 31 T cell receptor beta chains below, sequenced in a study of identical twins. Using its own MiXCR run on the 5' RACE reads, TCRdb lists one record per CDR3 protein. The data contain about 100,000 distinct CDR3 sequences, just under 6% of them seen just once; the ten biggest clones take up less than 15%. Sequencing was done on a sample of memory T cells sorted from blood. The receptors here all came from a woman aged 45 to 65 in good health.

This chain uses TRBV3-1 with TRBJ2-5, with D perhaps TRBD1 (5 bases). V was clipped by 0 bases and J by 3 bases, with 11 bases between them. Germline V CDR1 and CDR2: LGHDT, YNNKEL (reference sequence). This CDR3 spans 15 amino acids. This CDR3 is CASSQEWGSEETQYF. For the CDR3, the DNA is TGTGCCAGCAGCCAAGAATGGGGCAGCGAAGAGACCCAGTACTTC.

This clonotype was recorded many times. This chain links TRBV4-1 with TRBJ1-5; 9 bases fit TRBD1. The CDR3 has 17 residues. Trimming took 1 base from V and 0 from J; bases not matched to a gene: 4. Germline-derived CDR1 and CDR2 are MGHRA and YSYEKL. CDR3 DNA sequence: TGCGCCAGCAGCCAAGGGGGACAGGGATATAGCAATCAGCCCCAGCATTTT. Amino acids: CASSQGGQGYSNQPQHF.

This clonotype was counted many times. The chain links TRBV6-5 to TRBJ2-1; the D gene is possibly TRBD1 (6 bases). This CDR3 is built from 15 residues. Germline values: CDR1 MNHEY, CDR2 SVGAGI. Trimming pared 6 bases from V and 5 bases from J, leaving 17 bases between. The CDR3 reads CASRPTAGAHNEQFF. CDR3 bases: TGTGCCAGCAGACCAACAGCAGGGGCCCACAATGAGCAGTTCTTC.

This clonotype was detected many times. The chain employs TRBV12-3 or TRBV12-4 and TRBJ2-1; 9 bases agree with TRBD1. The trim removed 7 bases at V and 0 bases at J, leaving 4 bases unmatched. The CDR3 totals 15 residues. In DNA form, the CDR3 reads TGTGCCAGCACCCCGACAGGGGGCTCCTACAATGAGCAGTTCTTC. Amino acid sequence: CASTPTGGSYNEQFF.

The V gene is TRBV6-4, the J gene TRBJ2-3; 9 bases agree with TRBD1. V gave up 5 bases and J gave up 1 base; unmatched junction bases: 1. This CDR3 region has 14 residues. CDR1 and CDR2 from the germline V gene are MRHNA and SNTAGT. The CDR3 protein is CASSTGGGTDTQYF. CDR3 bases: TGTGCCAGCAGTACAGGGGGCGGCACAGATACGCAGTATTTT.

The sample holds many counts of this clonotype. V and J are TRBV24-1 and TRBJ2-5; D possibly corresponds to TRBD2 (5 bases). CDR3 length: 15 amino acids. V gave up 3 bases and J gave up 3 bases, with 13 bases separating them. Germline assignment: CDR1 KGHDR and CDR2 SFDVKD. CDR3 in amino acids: CATSDVTTPKETQYF. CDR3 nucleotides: TGTGCCACCAGTGATGTGACTACACCAAAAGAGACCCAGTACTTC.

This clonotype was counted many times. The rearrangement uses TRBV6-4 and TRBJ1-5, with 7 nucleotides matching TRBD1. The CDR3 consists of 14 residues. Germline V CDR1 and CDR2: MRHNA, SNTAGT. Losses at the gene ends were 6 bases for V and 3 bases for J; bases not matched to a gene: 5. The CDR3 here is CASSPTGNNQPQHF. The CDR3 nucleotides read TGTGCCAGCAGCCCGACAGGGAACAATCAGCCCCAGCATTTT.

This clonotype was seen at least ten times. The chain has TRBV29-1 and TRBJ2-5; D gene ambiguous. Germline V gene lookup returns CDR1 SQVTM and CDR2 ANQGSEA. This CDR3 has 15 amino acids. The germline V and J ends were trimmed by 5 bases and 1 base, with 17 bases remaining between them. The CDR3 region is CSVSVSLVTQETQYF. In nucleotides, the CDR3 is TGCAGCGTTTCCGTCTCCCTAGTCACCCAAGAGACCCAGTACTTC. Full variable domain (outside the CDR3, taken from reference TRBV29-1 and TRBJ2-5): SAVISQKPSRDICQRGTSLTIQCQVDSQVTMMFWYRQQPGQSLTLIATANQGSEATYESGFVIDKFPISRPNLTFSTLTVSNMSPEDSSIYLCSVSVSLVTQETQYFGPGTRLLVL.

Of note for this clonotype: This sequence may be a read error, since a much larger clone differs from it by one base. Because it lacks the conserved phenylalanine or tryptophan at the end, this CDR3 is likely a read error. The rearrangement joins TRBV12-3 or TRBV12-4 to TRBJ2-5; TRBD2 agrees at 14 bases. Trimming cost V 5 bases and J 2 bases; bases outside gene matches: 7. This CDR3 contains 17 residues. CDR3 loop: CASSPKTSGRGQETQYS. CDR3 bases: TGTGCCAGCAGTCCCAAGACTAGCGGGAGGGGTCAAGAGACCCAGTACTCC.

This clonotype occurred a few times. The CDR3 nucleotides are TGTGCCAGCAGCCGTGGGGATCTAGCGGGAGTTTTGCACGTC. Amino acids: CASSRGDLAGVLHV. This chain links TRBV5-5 with TRBJ2-7; 10 bases map to TRBD2. The CDR3 consists of 14 residues. Germline V lookup: CDR1 SGHKS, CDR2 YYEKEE (reference sequence).

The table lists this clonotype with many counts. The CDR3 DNA is TGCGCCAGCAGTGAACCGGGACTAGCTTACGAGCAGTACGTC. The encoded protein is CASSEPGLAYEQYV. This chain uses TRBV10-2 with TRBJ2-7; 9 positions match TRBD2. CDR1 is WSHSY, CDR2 SAAADI, per germline. J was trimmed by 4 bases and V by 3 bases; bases with no gene match: 4. There are 14 residues in the CDR3.

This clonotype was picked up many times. The CDR3 here is CASRPAGARQPQHF. CDR3 sequence (DNA): TGTGCCAGCAGACCGGCCGGAGCTAGGCAGCCCCAGCATTTT. The chain uses TRBV27 and TRBJ1-5; no clear D gene. Trimming removed 6 bases from V and 7 bases from J, with 16 bases in between. The CDR3 length is 14 residues. Germline V gene sequence: CDR1 MNHEY, CDR2 SMNVEV (reference sequence).

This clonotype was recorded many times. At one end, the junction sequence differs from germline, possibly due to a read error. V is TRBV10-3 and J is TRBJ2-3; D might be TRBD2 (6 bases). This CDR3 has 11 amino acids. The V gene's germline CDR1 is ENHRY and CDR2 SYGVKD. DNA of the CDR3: TGTGCCATCAGTTCCGGGACTTCTCCGTTTTTT. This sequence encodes CAISSGTSPFF.

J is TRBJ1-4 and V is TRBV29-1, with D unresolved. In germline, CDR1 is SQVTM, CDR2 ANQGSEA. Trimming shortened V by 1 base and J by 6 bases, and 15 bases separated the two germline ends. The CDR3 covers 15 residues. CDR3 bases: TGCAGCGTTGAAGTCGGGCTGGGAAGGGATGAAAAACTGTTTTTT. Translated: CSVEVGLGRDEKLFF.

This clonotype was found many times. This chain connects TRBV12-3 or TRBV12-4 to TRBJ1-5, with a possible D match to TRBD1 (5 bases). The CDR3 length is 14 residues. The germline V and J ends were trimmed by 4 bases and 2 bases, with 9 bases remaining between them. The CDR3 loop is CASSSSGGNQPQHF. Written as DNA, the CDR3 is TGTGCCAGCAGTTCCTCGGGGGGCAATCAGCCCCAGCATTTT.

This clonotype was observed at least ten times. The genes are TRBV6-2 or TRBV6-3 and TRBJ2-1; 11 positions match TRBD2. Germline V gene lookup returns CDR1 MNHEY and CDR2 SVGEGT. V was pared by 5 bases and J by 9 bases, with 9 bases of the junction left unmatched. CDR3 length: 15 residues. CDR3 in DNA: TGTGCCAGCAGTCCCGGGACTAGCGGAACCTTTGAGCAGTTCTTC. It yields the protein CASSPGTSGTFEQFF.

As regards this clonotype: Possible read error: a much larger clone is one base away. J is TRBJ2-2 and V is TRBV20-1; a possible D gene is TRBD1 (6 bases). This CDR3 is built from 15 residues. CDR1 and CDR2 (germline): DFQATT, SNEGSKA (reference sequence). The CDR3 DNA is TGCAGTGCACCGCCTAAAGGACAGTTCACCAGGGAGCTGTTTTTT. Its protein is CSAPPKGQFTRELFF.

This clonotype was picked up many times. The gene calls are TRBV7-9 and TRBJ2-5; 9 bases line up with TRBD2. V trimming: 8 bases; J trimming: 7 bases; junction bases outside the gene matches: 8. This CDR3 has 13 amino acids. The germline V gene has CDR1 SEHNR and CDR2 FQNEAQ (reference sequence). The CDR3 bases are TGTGCCAGCGGCGGGAGGGCCGTGTTGACCCAGTACTTC. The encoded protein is CASGGRAVLTQYF.

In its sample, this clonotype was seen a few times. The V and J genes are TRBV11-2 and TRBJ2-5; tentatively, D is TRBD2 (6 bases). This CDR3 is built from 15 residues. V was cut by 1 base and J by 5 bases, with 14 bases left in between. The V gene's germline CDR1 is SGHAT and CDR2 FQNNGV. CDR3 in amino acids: CASSLAPGGVETQYF. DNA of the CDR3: TGTGCCAGCAGCTTAGCCCCGGGCGGGGTGGAGACCCAGTACTTC.

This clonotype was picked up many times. This chain's CDR3 is CASRSLSKLASLGDTQYF. The CDR3 DNA follows: TGCGCCAGCAGGTCCCTTAGTAAACTAGCTTCATTGGGAGATACGCAGTATTTT. J is TRBJ2-3 and V is TRBV5-1; tentatively, D is TRBD2 (6 bases). Trimming stripped 5 bases from V and 5 bases from J, with 27 bases between. CDR3 length: 18 amino acids. CDR1 is SGHRS, CDR2 YFSETQ, per germline.

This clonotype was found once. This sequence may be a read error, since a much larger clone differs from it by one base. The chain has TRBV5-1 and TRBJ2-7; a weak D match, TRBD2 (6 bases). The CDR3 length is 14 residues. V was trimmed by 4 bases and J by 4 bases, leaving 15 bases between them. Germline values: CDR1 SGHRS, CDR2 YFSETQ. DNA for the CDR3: TGCGCCAGCAGCACGACAGTGGAGGGATACGAGCAGTACTTC. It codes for CASSTTVEGYEQYF.

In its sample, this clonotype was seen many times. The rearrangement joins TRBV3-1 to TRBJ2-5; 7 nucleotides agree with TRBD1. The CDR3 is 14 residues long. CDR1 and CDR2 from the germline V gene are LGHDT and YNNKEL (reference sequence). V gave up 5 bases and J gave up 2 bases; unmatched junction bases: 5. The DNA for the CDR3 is TGTGCCAGCAGCGACGACAGGGAACAAGAGACCCAGTACTTC. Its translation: CASSDDREQETQYF.

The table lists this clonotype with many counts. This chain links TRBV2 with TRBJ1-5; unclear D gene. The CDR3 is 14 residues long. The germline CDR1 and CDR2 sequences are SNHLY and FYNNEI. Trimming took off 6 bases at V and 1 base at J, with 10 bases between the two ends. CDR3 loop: CASSGEHSNQPQHF. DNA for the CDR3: TGTGCCAGCAGCGGGGAACACAGCAATCAGCCCCAGCATTTT.

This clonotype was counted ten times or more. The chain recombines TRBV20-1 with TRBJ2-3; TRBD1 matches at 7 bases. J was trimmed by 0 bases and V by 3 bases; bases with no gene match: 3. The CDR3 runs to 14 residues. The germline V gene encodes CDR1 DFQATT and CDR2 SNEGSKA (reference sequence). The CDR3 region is CSASRGPSTDTQYF. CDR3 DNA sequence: TGCAGTGCTAGTAGGGGGCCTAGCACAGATACGCAGTATTTT.

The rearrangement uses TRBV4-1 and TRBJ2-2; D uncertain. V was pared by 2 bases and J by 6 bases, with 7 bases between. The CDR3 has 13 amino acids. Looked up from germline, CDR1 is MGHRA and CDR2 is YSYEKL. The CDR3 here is CASSQLEAGELFF. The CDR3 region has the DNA TGCGCCAGCAGCCAACTAGAGGCCGGGGAGCTGTTTTTT.

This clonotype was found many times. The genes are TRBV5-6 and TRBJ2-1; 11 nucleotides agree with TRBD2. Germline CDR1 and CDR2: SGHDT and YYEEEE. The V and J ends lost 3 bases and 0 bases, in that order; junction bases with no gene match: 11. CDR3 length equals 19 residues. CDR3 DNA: TGTGCCAGCAGCTGGACGGCTAGCGGGAGGACAAGCTCCTACAATGAGCAGTTCTTC. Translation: CASSWTASGRTSSYNEQFF.

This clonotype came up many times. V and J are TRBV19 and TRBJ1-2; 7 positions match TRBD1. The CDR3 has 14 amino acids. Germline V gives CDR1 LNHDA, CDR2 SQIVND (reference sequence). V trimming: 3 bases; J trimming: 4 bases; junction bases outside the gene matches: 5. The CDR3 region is CASSIRQGGYGYTF. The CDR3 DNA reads TGTGCCAGTAGTATTAGACAGGGTGGCTATGGCTACACCTTC.

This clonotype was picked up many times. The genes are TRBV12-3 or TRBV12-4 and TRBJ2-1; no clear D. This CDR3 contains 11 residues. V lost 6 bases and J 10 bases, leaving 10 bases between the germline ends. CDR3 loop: CASRLTEEQFF. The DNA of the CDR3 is TGTGCCAGCAGATTGACCGAGGAGCAGTTCTTC.

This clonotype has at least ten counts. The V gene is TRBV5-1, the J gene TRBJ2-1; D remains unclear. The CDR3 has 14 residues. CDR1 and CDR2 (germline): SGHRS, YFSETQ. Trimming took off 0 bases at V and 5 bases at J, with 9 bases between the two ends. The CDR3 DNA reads TGCGCCAGCAGCTTGGGCGACTCAGACAATGAGCAGTTCTTC. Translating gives CASSLGDSDNEQFF.

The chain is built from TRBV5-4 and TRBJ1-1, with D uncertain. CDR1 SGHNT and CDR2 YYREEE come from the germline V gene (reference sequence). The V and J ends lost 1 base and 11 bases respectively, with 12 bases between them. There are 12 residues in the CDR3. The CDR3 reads CASSLRTQRAFF. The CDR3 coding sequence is TGTGCCAGCAGCTTGAGGACTCAAAGGGCTTTCTTT.

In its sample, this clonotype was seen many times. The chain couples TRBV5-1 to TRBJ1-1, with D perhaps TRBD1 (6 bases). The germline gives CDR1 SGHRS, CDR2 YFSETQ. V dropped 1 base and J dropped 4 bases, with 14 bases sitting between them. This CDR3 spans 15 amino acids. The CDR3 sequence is CASSLQGKGPTEAFF. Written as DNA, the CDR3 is TGCGCCAGCAGCTTGCAGGGGAAGGGGCCCACTGAAGCTTTCTTT.